This T cell receptor beta chain was observed in a study of shared clonotypes between healthy human individuals. The overall study: For every donor, three CD4 naive, three CD4 memory, two CD8 naive and one CD8 memory plates were used.

Germline V gene lookup returns CDR1 MDHEN and CDR2 SYDVKM. V lost 2 bases, J lost 4 bases, and 8 bases lay in between. There are 13 residues in the CDR3. Naive CD8 populations comprised CD45RO-negative cells positively selected for CCR7, excluding terminally differentiated effector memory CD45RA+ cells. Sequencing used immunoSEQ multiplex PCR; TCRdb keeps in-frame clones, though not all of them. Of some 2 million clones listed, over 85% are singletons. The sequenced sample consisted of naive CD8+ T cells sorted from blood. This receptor was identified in a young man in good health. This chain uses TRBV28 with TRBJ2-5; no reliable D call. Here the CDR3 reads CASSLRGPETQYF. In DNA, the CDR3 is TGTGCCAGCAGTTTAAGAGGTCCAGAGACCCAGTACTTC.